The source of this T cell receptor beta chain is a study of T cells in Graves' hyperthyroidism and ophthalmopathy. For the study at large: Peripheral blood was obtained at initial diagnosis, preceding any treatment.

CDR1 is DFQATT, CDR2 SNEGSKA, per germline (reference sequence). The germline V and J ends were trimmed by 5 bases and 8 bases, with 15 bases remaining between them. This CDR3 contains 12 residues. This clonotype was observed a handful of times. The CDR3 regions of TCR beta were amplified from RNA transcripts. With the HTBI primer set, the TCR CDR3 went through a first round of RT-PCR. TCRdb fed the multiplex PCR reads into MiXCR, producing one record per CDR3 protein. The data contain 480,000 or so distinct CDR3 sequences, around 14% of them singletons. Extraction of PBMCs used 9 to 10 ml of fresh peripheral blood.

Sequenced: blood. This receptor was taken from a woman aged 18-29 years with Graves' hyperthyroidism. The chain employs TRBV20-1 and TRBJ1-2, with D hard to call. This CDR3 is CSASTDVLGYTF. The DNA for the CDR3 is TGCAGTGCTTCTACAGACGTTTTAGGCTACACCTTC.